These T cell receptor beta chains were read from a single sample in a study of blood T cell repertoires in COVID-19. Repertoires were generated with immunoSEQ multiplex PCR, while TCRdb's copy carries only in-frame clones and drops some. The sample records around 150,000 clones, about 88% being singletons. The specimen sequenced was peripheral blood. Receptors were obtained from a man younger than 35 with acute or convalescent COVID-19. CDR3s include the opening cysteine and the closing phenylalanine or tryptophan.

j_call v_call cdr3_aa
TRBJ1-2 TRBV5-5 CASSLIRGSNYGYTF
TRBJ2-7 TRBV4-1 CASSQDSGTAALWQYF
TRBJ2-1 TRBV7-3 CASSQGGSSYNEQFF
TRBJ2-1 TRBV24-1 CATSDRKRGNNEQFF
TRBJ1-5 TRBV4-2 CASSQDTGGYSNQPQHF
TRBJ1-5 TRBV24-1 CATSSGGDNQPQHF
TRBJ1-2 TRBV18 CASSPPSGGDGYTF
TRBJ2-2 TRBV6-1 CASSEWDRPTGELFF
TRBJ1-5 TRBV2 CASSGRGGNQPQHF
TRBJ2-7 TRBV10-3 CAISDGLAGEQYF
TRBJ2-1 TRBV7-6 CASSQIYRSNEQFF
TRBJ1-3 TRBV7-6 CASSLATRPSGNTIYF
TRBJ2-7 TRBV3-1/TRBV3-2 CASSQDRGGRSEQYF
TRBJ1-5 TRBV2 CASRLDFPGQGRNQPQHF
TRBJ1-6 TRBV18 CASSPRTGRYNSPLHF
TRBJ2-3 TRBV30 CAWSLGGRADTQYF
TRBJ1-4 TRBV27 CASSPNSHRVYNEKLFF
TRBJ1-4 TRBV9 CASSVEGTGSEKLFF
TRBJ1-4 TRBV5-1 CASSRGAKEKLFF
TRBJ1-2 TRBV7-2 CASSFKPPGQGAFDYGYTF
TRBJ1-6 TRBV2 CASSVINREGYNSPLHF
TRBJ2-1 TRBV9 CASSGGHHNEQFF
TRBJ1-6 TRBV12-2 CASRLAQGHNNSPLHF
TRBJ1-4 TRBV6-2/TRBV6-3 CASSYPGATNEKLFF
TRBJ2-5 TRBV14 CASSHIAGAQQETQYF
TRBJ1-6 TRBV25-1 CASSELSTVSSYNSPLHF
TRBJ1-2 TRBV6-5 CASTTGEGYGYTF
TRBJ2-3 TRBV3-1/TRBV3-2 CASSWTSGAQYF
TRBJ1-1 TRBV18 CASSRTGVTEAFF
TRBJ1-2 TRBV6-5 CASSLGRSGGYTF
TRBJ2-7 TRBV30 CAWSAGGGEQYF
TRBJ1-5 TRBV28 CASRPSVRFGNQPQHF
TRBJ2-5 TRBV30 CAWRDPRGTQYF
TRBJ1-1 TRBV14 CASRQRGSEGTEAFF
TRBJ2-5 TRBV6-5 CASSTTSGGLETQYF
TRBJ2-5 TRBV28 CASTKDRNQETQYF